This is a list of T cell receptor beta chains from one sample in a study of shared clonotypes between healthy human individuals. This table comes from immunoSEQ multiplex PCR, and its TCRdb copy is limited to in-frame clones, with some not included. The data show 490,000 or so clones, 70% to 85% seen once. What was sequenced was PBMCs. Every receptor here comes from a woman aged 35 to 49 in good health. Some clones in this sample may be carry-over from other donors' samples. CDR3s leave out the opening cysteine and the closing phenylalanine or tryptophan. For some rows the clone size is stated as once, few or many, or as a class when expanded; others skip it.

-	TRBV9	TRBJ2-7	ASSSRQGAYEQY
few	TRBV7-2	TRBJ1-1	ASSLVGRGTEAF
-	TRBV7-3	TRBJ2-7	ASSERTGSGEQY
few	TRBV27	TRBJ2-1	ASSMGQGLFEQF
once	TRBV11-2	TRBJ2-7	ASSPAGPRNEQY
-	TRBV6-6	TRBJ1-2	ASSYGQHYGYT
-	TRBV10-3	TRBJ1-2	AISPGQNYGYT
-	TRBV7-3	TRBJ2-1	ASSSRTGTSGRGEQF
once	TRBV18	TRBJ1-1	ASSPRVRGPTEAF
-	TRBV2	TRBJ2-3	ASSDRVSTDTQY
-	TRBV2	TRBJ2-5	ASSGRSGRAETQY
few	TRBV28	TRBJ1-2	ASSLATTQIFYGYT
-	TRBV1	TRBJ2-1	TGGTSGRSSYNEQF
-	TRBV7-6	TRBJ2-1	ASSLGRTTYNEQF
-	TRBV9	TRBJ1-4	ASSPVAQEKLF
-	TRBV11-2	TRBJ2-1	ASSWTRSSYNEQF
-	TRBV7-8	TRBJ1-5	ASSFRFRDQPQH
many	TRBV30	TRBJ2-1	AWTPRGGDNEQF
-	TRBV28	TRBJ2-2	ASRLQGTTGELF
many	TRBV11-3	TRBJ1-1	ASSHGRSRTEAF
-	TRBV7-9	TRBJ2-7	ASSQTAYEQY
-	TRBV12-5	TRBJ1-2	ASGRTRGDTGGGYGYT
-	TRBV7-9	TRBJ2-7	ASSFGDRDSYEQY
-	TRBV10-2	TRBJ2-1	AALRTGEEQF
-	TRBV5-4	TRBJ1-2	ASSTTGRKPRINYT
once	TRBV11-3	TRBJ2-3	ASSLASGGTDTQY
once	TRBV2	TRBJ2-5	ASSEEGAGGGAQY
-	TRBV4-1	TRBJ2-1	ASSQDQASGKLYNEQF
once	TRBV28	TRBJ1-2	ASRQGVGYT
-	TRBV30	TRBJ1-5	AWRVKGSNQPQH
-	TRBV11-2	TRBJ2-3	ASTPGRGRSTQY